This paragraph reports one T cell receptor (beta chain). This clonotype was seen repeatedly, ten times or more. No antigen is known for it. One base away there is no much larger clone; base qualities are not given. V is reduced by 0 bases and J by 7 bases, leaving a spacing of 12 bases between them. From a lookup of the germline V gene (reference sequence), CDR1 and CDR2 are SEHNR and FQNEAQ. Its CDR3 holds 14 amino acids, cysteine through phenylalanine. Only the CDR3 portion is preserved as DNA: 42 bases, with reading frame beginning at the first base. The study was a case-control design nested within a healthcare worker cohort in London, UK, with weekly nasopharyngeal swab PCR tests and blood sampling. Healthcare workers were recruited during the week of the UK lockdown, between 23 and 31 March 2020, and followed weekly for up to about 16 weeks. This sample stems from a study of early T cells in non-severe SARS-CoV-2 infection (dated by TCRdb to about 2021). About the study as a whole: Bulk RNA from unsorted whole blood was used for TCR sequencing, so alpha and beta chains could not be paired.

Library method: 5' RACE. Sequenced using a NextSeq 500. In the TCR library protocol, unique molecular identifiers were attached to individual cDNA molecules to correct for PCR bias and sequencing error. TCR alpha and beta chains were both sequenced, and the abundances of alpha and beta sequences in each sample were closely correlated with each other. The authors' pipeline ran thus. V gene, J gene and CDR3 annotation of TCR sequences was performed with Decombinator V4. TCRs were defined as expanded if a significant change between any two time points was detected under a Poisson model with p below 0.0001. Abundances of TCRs were expressed as counts per million after normalisation to the total number of TCRs sequenced in each sample. MAIT TCRs were defined by TRAV1-2 paired with TRAJ12, TRAJ20 or TRAJ33, and iNKT TCRs by TRAV10 paired with TRAJ18. VDJdb, accessed 1 November 2021, was searched for CMV, EBV and SARS-CoV-2 annotated TCRs, excluding TCRs annotated for multiple antigens. TCRdb handled the public reads itself, with Q25 trimming in fastp and clone calling in MiXCR, and kept productive beta chains. Duplicate CDR3 protein sequences are folded into a single record with the most common DNA and genes. Clone size and V and J calls follow TCRdb, not the original study. Here the sample has about 18,000 distinct CDR3 sequences; 5.9% occur a single time. In total, the top ten clones hold over 5% of the sample.

What the research found in general, with its limitations: VDJdb matching was skewed toward anti-spike CD8 responses and likely underestimated virus-specific expansions by missing private and CD4 specificities.

The sequence links TRBV7-9 to TRBJ1-2; no D segment can be confidently identified. Source material: whole blood. The sequence was obtained from an adult who was a healthcare worker with PCR-confirmed SARS-CoV-2 infection or an uninfected control (not recorded which). The bases read TGTGCCAGCAGCTTAGCGCACACGAGCGGTGGCTACACCTTC. Protein translation: CASSLAHTSGGYTF.